These 28 T cell receptor beta chains were sequenced from one sample in a study of blood T cell repertoires in COVID-19 (TCRdb year 2020). The receptor library was made with the immunoSEQ multiplex PCR assay. The clones in this table, taken by TCRdb from immuneACCESS, are in-frame only. Not every clone is retained; where verified, under half of the shortfall comes from an unresolved V gene, and the cause of the rest is unknown. This sample has more than 60,000 clones in its table, and over 75% of those were observed once. 6.9% of the sample belongs to the ten largest clones. The material sequenced was peripheral blood. These receptors all come from a human donor in a cohort sampled during active COVID-19.

V and J are TRBV7-2 and TRBJ2-1, with TRBD1 matching over 9 bases. The V and J ends lost 5 bases and 5 bases, in that order; junction bases with no gene match: 7. The CDR3 extends over 15 amino acids. The germline gives CDR1 SGHTA, CDR2 FQGNSA. Written as DNA, the CDR3 is TGTGCCAGCAGCCCGTCGACAGGGGGGGACAATGAGCAGTTCTTC. Amino acid sequence: CASSPSTGGDNEQFF.

The chain recombines TRBV5-1 with TRBJ1-2, with TRBD1 matching over 9 bases. CDR3 size: 16 residues. V was clipped by 4 bases and J by 6 bases; unmatched bases: 13. Germline values: CDR1 SGHRS, CDR2 YFSETQ. CDR3 sequence: CASSVTGGQGRDGYTF. The CDR3 nucleotides are TGCGCCAGCAGCGTGACCGGGGGACAGGGAAGGGATGGCTACACCTTC.

The V and J genes are TRBV5-8 and TRBJ2-3; no definite D call. The V end was cut by 0 bases, the J end by 2 bases, with 10 bases between. Germline V gene sequence: CDR1 SGHTS, CDR2 YDEGEE. The CDR3 sequence is 15 residues long. The chain's CDR3 is CASSLAALNTDTQYF. The DNA for the CDR3 is TGTGCCAGCAGCTTGGCTGCGCTAAACACAGATACGCAGTATTTT.

This chain connects TRBV5-1 to TRBJ2-3; 8 bases map to TRBD2. V lost 9 bases to trimming and J lost 5 bases; unmatched junction nucleotides: 17. Germline V gene lookup returns CDR1 SGHRS and CDR2 YFSETQ. This CDR3 has 16 residues. The CDR3 sequence is CATSGGVASGQDTQYF. Written as DNA, the CDR3 is TGCGCCACCTCCGGGGGGGTAGCCTCGGGTCAAGATACGCAGTATTTT.

The gene calls are TRBV6-5 and TRBJ2-1, with 8 bases aligning to TRBD1. Per germline, CDR1 MNHEY and CDR2 SVGAGI. CDR3 length equals 16 residues. After removal of 4 bases from V and 6 bases from J, the junction contained 11 bases not matched to a gene. The CDR3 nucleotides read TGTGCCAGCAGTTCGCCCCGCAGGGGGCTGGTCAATGAGCAGTTCTTC. Its protein is CASSSPRRGLVNEQFF.

This clone was picked up a small number of times. This sequence joins TRBV6-2 or TRBV6-3 and TRBJ2-2; 12 bases are a match to TRBD2. The CDR3 is made up of 15 amino acids. CDR1 and CDR2 (germline): MNHEY, SVGEGT. The junction had 5 bases not matched to a gene; V was cut back by 5 bases and J by 7 bases. The CDR3 protein is CASSRLAGVDGELFF. CDR3 bases: TGTGCCAGCAGTAGACTAGCGGGGGTGGACGGGGAGCTGTTTTTT.

This chain joins TRBV6-2 or TRBV6-3 and TRBJ2-1; tentative D call: TRBD1 (6 bases). The CDR3 runs to 15 residues. Germline loops: CDR1 MNHEY, CDR2 SVGEGT. Trimming took 5 bases from V and 6 from J, leaving 17 bases between them. DNA of the CDR3: TGTGCCAGCAGTCCCGAGTTAGTACAGGGCAATGAGCAGTTCTTC. This gives the protein CASSPELVQGNEQFF.

The chain combines TRBV19 with TRBJ2-5, with D possibly being TRBD1 (6 bases). The CDR3 is made up of 13 amino acids. Between the trimmed V and J ends, which lost 5 bases and 4 bases, there was a span of 11 bases. The V gene's germline CDR1 is LNHDA and CDR2 SQIVND (reference sequence). DNA for the CDR3: TGTGCCAGTAGTGAGGGGGTGGGAGAGACCCAGTACTTC. Translation gives CASSEGVGETQYF.

Here the CDR3 reads CASSLIVGIGSGNYGYTF. The CDR3 bases are TGTGCCAGCAGTTTAATTGTCGGGATAGGCAGTGGGAACTATGGCTACACCTTC. The chain combines TRBV28 with TRBJ1-2; D is undetermined. Trimming pared 2 bases from V and 2 bases from J, leaving 21 bases between. This CDR3 has 18 residues. The germline V gene encodes CDR1 MDHEN and CDR2 SYDVKM.

The CDR3 nucleotides read TGTGCCAGCACCGAAGGTGGCAGGGTTAATGAAAAACTGTTTTTT. Translation: CASTEGGRVNEKLFF. This chain links TRBV6-4 with TRBJ1-4, with D maybe TRBD1 (5 bases). Germline CDR1 reads MRHNA; CDR2 reads SNTAGT. V was trimmed by 7 bases and J by 4 bases, leaving 16 bases between them. The CDR3 spans 15 residues.

The chain is built from TRBV11-2 and TRBJ2-3; 7 bases are shared with TRBD1. The germline CDR1 and CDR2 sequences are SGHAT and FQNNGV. J lost 2 bases, V lost 1 base, and 6 bases had no gene match. This CDR3 region has 16 residues. The CDR3 is CASSLVGDRLTDTQYF. DNA of the CDR3: TGTGCCAGCAGCTTAGTTGGGGACAGACTCACAGATACGCAGTATTTT.

This chain links TRBV3-1 (or the pseudogene TRBV3-2) with TRBJ1-3; 7 nucleotides line up with TRBD1. Trimming cost V 2 bases and J 5 bases; bases outside gene matches: 3. The CDR3 consists of 14 residues. Per the germline V gene, CDR1 is LGHDT and CDR2 is YNNKEL (reference sequence). The CDR3 spells CASSQSGQRNTIYF. The CDR3, as DNA: TGTGCCAGCAGCCAATCGGGACAGCGAAACACCATATATTTT.

V and J are TRBV4-3 and TRBJ1-2; a possible D gene is TRBD1 (5 bases). V shed 0 bases and J shed 2 bases, with 10 bases lying between them. CDR1 is LGHNA and CDR2 is YSLEER in the germline V gene. The CDR3 runs 15 residues. CDR3 residues: CASSQDTQANYGYTF. The CDR3 DNA is TGCGCCAGCAGCCAAGATACACAGGCCAACTATGGCTACACCTTC.

The gene calls are TRBV12-3 or TRBV12-4 and TRBJ2-1; D remains unclear. V dropped 10 bases and J dropped 2 bases, with 12 bases sitting between them. CDR3 length: 13 residues. CDR3 in DNA: TGTGCCACCTTCGGTGTTACCTACAATGAGCAGTTCTTC. Protein: CATFGVTYNEQFF.

The J gene is TRBJ2-3, the V gene TRBV5-6, with TRBD1 identical over 8 bases. Germline CDR1 SGHDT, CDR2 YYEEEE. V lost 4 bases and J lost 4; bases outside the gene matches: 5. This CDR3 contains 14 residues. CDR3 coding DNA: TGTGCCAGCAGCACCGGACAGGGATCAGATACGCAGTATTTT. Its translation: CASSTGQGSDTQYF.

The chain carries TRBV7-2 and TRBJ2-5; 8 bases match TRBD2. This CDR3 spans 14 amino acids. Germline CDR1 SGHTA, CDR2 FQGNSA. V lost 5 bases to trimming and J lost 2 bases; unmatched junction nucleotides: 4. CDR3 sequence (DNA): TGTGCCAGCAGCACAGGGACTAGGCAAGAGACCCAGTACTTC. Its translation is CASSTGTRQETQYF.

The V and J genes are TRBV4-2 and TRBJ2-3, with D tentatively TRBD2 (5 bases). The CDR3 length is 16 residues. The V and J ends lost 1 base and 2 bases respectively, with 13 bases between them. Germline V gene data show CDR1 as LGHNA and CDR2 as YNFKEQ. CDR3 bases: TGTGCCAGCAGCCAAGGTCTGGACTTCGACACAGATACGCAGTATTTT. Translated: CASSQGLDFDTDTQYF.

This clone was counted a single time. The chain uses TRBV20-1 and TRBJ2-5; D gene unclear. Trimming cost V 3 bases and J 4 bases, with 9 bases left between them. The CDR3 contains 12 residues. The germline gives CDR1 DFQATT, CDR2 SNEGSKA (reference sequence). DNA of the CDR3: TGCAGTGCTAGTACAGTCGCAGAGACCCAGTACTTC. It codes for CSASTVAETQYF.

V is TRBV28 and J is TRBJ1-1; TRBD1 matches at 8 bases. This CDR3 is 15 amino acids long. Trimming removed 6 bases from V and 3 bases from J; junction bases left unmatched: 9. Germline-derived CDR1 and CDR2 are MDHEN and SYDVKM. CDR3 protein: CASSRPRGLDTEAFF. CDR3 sequence (DNA): TGTGCCAGCAGCCGTCCCAGGGGGCTGGACACTGAAGCTTTCTTT.

This clone was seen only a few times. The chain recombines TRBV6-4 with TRBJ1-5; D remains ambiguous. The V gene's germline CDR1 is MRHNA and CDR2 SNTAGT. The CDR3 has 13 amino acids. Deletions cut 0 bases from V and 5 bases from J, with 5 bases between. CDR3 sequence (DNA): TGTGCCAGCAGTGACTCATTAGATCAGCCCCAGCATTTT. Amino acid sequence: CASSDSLDQPQHF.

This chain connects TRBV6-5 to TRBJ2-2, with 10 bases aligning to TRBD1. Germline CDR1 reads MNHEY; CDR2 reads SVGAGI. This CDR3 spans 15 amino acids. V dropped 5 bases and J dropped 6; count of bases not matched to a gene: 6. The CDR3 DNA is TGTGCCAGCAGTCAGACCGGGACAGGGGCCGGGGAGCTGTTTTTT. Its translation: CASSQTGTGAGELFF.

The rearrangement joins TRBV7-8 to TRBJ2-3; 8 nucleotides line up with TRBD2. The trim removed 1 base at V and 2 bases at J, leaving 8 bases unmatched. Germline V gene lookup returns CDR1 SGHVS and CDR2 FQNEAQ. The CDR3 covers 17 residues. Written as DNA, the CDR3 is TGTGCCAGCAGCTTAGGGTTAACGGGGGGGTTCACAGATACGCAGTATTTT. Amino acid sequence: CASSLGLTGGFTDTQYF.

J is TRBJ2-1 and V is TRBV7-2, with TRBD2 matching over 11 bases. This CDR3 spans 17 amino acids. The germline V gene encodes CDR1 SGHTA and CDR2 FQGNSA. Germline trimming cut 1 base from V and 9 bases from J; bases unmatched to any gene: 11. DNA of the CDR3: TGTGCCAGCAGCTTAGTAGCCTCTAGCGGGGGGCCGGGTGAGCAGTTCTTC. It yields the protein CASSLVASSGGPGEQFF. The full variable domain, rest sourced from reference TRBV7-2 and TRBJ2-1, is GAGVSQSPSNKVTEKGKDVELRCDPISGHTALYWYRQSLGQGLEFLIYFQGNSAPDKSGLPSDRFSAERTGGSVSTLTIQRTQQEDSAVYLCASSLVASSGGPGEQFFGPGTRLTVL.

The chain employs TRBV6-6 and TRBJ1-1; 7 nucleotides agree with TRBD1. V shed 5 bases and J 8 bases; nucleotides not matched to a gene: 8. The CDR3 runs 13 residues. Germline CDR1 is MNHNY and CDR2 is SVGAGI (reference sequence). The CDR3 here is CASSRQGGTEAFF. The DNA for the CDR3 is TGTGCCAGCAGTCGACAGGGAGGTACCGAAGCTTTCTTT.

The gene calls are TRBV7-9 and TRBJ2-7; 7 nucleotides agree with TRBD1. This CDR3 has 16 amino acids. Germline V gene lookup returns CDR1 SEHNR and CDR2 FQNEAQ (reference sequence). J gave up 0 bases and V 10 bases, and 15 bases lay outside the gene matches. DNA for the CDR3: TGTGCCACCTCGGGACAGCAAAACCTCTCCTCCTACGAGCAGTACTTC. Its protein is CATSGQQNLSSYEQYF.

This chain links TRBV19 with TRBJ2-7, with 10 bases fitting TRBD1. Trimming cost V 3 bases and J 9 bases; bases outside gene matches: 11. This CDR3 comprises 15 residues. CDR1 LNHDA and CDR2 SQIVND come from the germline V gene (reference sequence). CDR3: CASSISGTGVTVQYF. CDR3 nucleotides: TGTGCCAGTAGTATTTCTGGGACAGGGGTAACGGTGCAGTACTTC.

The V gene is TRBV5-6, the J gene TRBJ1-2, with a tentative D call TRBD1 (5 bases). Germline CDR1 reads SGHDT; CDR2 reads YYEEEE. This CDR3 contains 11 residues. Trimming stripped 0 bases from V and 12 bases from J, with 9 bases between. CDR3 region: CASSLEQGHTF. The CDR3 coding sequence is TGTGCCAGCAGCTTGGAGCAGGGCCACACCTTC. Supplemented by reference TRBV5-6 and TRBJ1-2, the full variable domain reads DAGVTQSPTHLIKTRGQQVTLRCSPKSGHDTVSWYQQALGQGPQFIFQYYEEEERQRGNFPDRFSGHQFPNYSSELNVNALLLGDSALYLCASSLEQGHTFGSGTRLTVV.

This sequence joins TRBV9 and TRBJ1-6; 10 nucleotides line up with TRBD1. CDR3 size: 16 residues. The germline V gene encodes CDR1 SGDLS and CDR2 YYNGEE. J lost 4 bases, V lost 3 bases, and 4 bases had no gene match. For the CDR3, the DNA is TGTGCCAGCAGCGAAGGACAGGGGGGATATAATTCACCCCTCCACTTT. Its translation is CASSEGQGGYNSPLHF.